What follows are 20 T cell receptor beta chains derived from one specimen sequenced in a study of blood T cell repertoires in COVID-19. Assay: immunoSEQ multiplex PCR; the TCRdb copy retains only in-frame clones and omits some. The sample carries 150,000 to 200,000 clones, about four fifths recorded once. Source material: peripheral blood. The receptors derive from a man in his 60s with active or convalescent COVID-19.

The V and J genes are TRBV4-2 and TRBJ2-7, with TRBD1 as a possible D gene (5 bases). V was trimmed by 6 bases and J by 0 bases, leaving 15 bases between them. CDR1 is LGHNA, CDR2 YNFKEQ, per germline. CDR3 size: 15 residues. CDR3 sequence (DNA): TGTGCCAGCAGATCAGGGCAGGGCAGCTCCTACGAGCAGTACTTC. This encodes CASRSGQGSSYEQYF.

This chain links TRBV7-2 with TRBJ1-4; TRBD1 is a possible D gene (5 bases). This CDR3 is built from 16 residues. V lost 1 base and J 5 bases, leaving 14 bases between the germline ends. In germline, CDR1 is SGHTA, CDR2 FQGNSA. CDR3 sequence (DNA): TGTGCCAGCAGCTTAGGGCCCCGACAGAAAAATGAAAAACTGTTTTTT. Protein product: CASSLGPRQKNEKLFF.

The V call is TRBV11-3, the J call TRBJ1-5; D remains ambiguous. There are 14 residues in the CDR3. The germline CDR1 and CDR2 sequences are SGHNT and YENEEA. V was trimmed by 2 bases and J by 7 bases, leaving 12 bases between them. The CDR3 nucleotides read TGTGCCAGCAGCTTACCCCTTACGAGGCAGCCCCAGCATTTT. Translating it yields CASSLPLTRQPQHF.

The rearrangement uses TRBV18 and TRBJ2-7, with 10 bases fitting TRBD2. The CDR3 covers 20 residues. Trimming at V came to 2 bases and at J to 3 bases, leaving 19 bases not matched to a gene. Germline CDR1 is KGHSH and CDR2 is LQKENI. The CDR3 DNA reads TGTGCCAGCTCACCAGCTAGGGGACAGATTCTATCTAGCGGGAGCTACGAGCAGTACTTC. It translates to CASSPARGQILSSGSYEQYF.

The chain has TRBV30 and TRBJ1-2; no reliable D call. Trimming stripped 5 bases from V and 4 bases from J, with 11 bases between. The CDR3 has 12 amino acids. Germline V gene lookup returns CDR1 GTSNPN and CDR2 SVGIG (reference sequence). The CDR3: CAWSVRSYGYTF. CDR3 in DNA: TGTGCCTGGTCAGTTCGATCCTATGGCTACACCTTC.

The V and J genes are TRBV5-3 and TRBJ2-2; a weak D match, TRBD2 (5 bases). TRBV5-3 qualifies as an ORF whose function is uncertain. The V end was cut by 1 base, the J end by 3 bases, with 19 bases between. This CDR3 is 18 amino acids long. The CDR3 reads CARSLWFIGVVDTGELFF. DNA for the CDR3: TGTGCCAGAAGCTTGTGGTTCATCGGGGTGGTCGACACCGGGGAGCTGTTTTTT.

The chain couples TRBV5-1 to TRBJ1-3, with 7 bases identical to TRBD1. The germline V gene has CDR1 SGHRS and CDR2 YFSETQ. V dropped 4 bases and J dropped 1; count of bases not matched to a gene: 8. CDR3 length: 16 residues. Here the CDR3 DNA reads TGCGCCAGCAGCCCGAACGGACAGGATTCTGGAAACACCATATATTTT. This gives the protein CASSPNGQDSGNTIYF. Full variable domain (outside the CDR3, taken from reference TRBV5-1 and TRBJ1-3): KAGVTQTPRYLIKTRGQQVTLSCSPISGHRSVSWYQQTPGQGLQFLFEYFSETQRNKGNFPGRFSGRQFSNSRSEMNVSTLELGDSALYLCASSPNGQDSGNTIYFGEGSWLTVV.

The chain employs TRBV23-1 and TRBJ1-1; 8 positions match TRBD1. TRBV23-1 is labeled an ORF, and its function is uncertain. With V trimmed by 3 bases and J by 4 bases, 16 bases remained unmatched. The CDR3 is 18 amino acids. The CDR3 is CASSHWNRGSRKSTEAFF. Written as DNA, the CDR3 is TGCGCCAGCAGTCACTGGAACAGGGGGAGCAGGAAATCCACTGAAGCTTTCTTT.

The chain employs TRBV5-4 and TRBJ1-6, with unresolved D. Between the trimmed V and J ends, which lost 4 bases and 10 bases, there was a span of 18 bases. The CDR3 is 15 residues long. Germline CDR1 is SGHNT and CDR2 is YYREEE (reference sequence). The CDR3: CASSLDSVRESPLHF. CDR3 coding DNA: TGTGCCAGCAGCCTAGACTCCGTAAGAGAGTCACCCCTCCACTTT.

V is TRBV5-5 and J is TRBJ2-5; 8 bases are a match to TRBD2. Per germline, CDR1 SGHKS and CDR2 YYEKEE (reference sequence). Trimming cost V 4 bases and J 5 bases; bases outside gene matches: 10. This CDR3 region has 15 residues. CDR3 sequence (DNA): TGTGCCAGCAGCCCGGGGGGGGCCCCCCGGGAGACCCAGTACTTC. This translates into CASSPGGAPRETQYF.

The V gene is TRBV3-1 (or the pseudogene TRBV3-2), the J gene TRBJ1-3; 11 positions agree with TRBD1. The CDR3 covers 16 residues. V was pared by 1 base and J by 2 bases, with 1 base of the junction left unmatched. CDR1 LGHDT and CDR2 YNNKEL come from the germline V gene (reference sequence). CDR3 in amino acids: CASSQVGQGAGNTIYF. CDR3 nucleotide sequence: TGTGCCAGCAGCCAAGTGGGACAGGGGGCTGGAAACACCATATATTTT.

The CDR3 loop is CASSSSPGEQFF. As DNA, the CDR3 is TGTGCCAGCAGCTCATCCCCCGGGGAGCAGTTCTTC. The chain uses TRBV11-3 and TRBJ2-1; D gene uncertain. The CDR3 spans 12 residues. Trimming left V 4 bases short and J 10 bases short, with 11 bases between. Per the germline V gene, CDR1 is SGHNT and CDR2 is YENEEA.

The rearrangement links TRBV28 to TRBJ2-3; the match to TRBD1 covers 7 bases. This CDR3 spans 16 amino acids. V lost 3 bases to trimming and J lost 1 base; unmatched junction nucleotides: 7. CDR1 is MDHEN and CDR2 is SYDVKM in the germline V gene. The CDR3 is CASSLHGTAGTDTQYF. CDR3 coding DNA: TGTGCCAGCAGTTTGCATGGGACAGCGGGCACAGATACGCAGTATTTT.

J is TRBJ1-5 and V is TRBV2, with 7 bases matching TRBD1. CDR1 and CDR2 from the germline V gene are SNHLY and FYNNEI. J gave up 5 bases and V 8 bases, and 12 bases lay outside the gene matches. The CDR3 has 15 amino acids. The CDR3 coding sequence is TGTGCCAGCGGCGCTCCCAGGGGGGCGGATCAGCCCCAGCATTTT. Amino acids: CASGAPRGADQPQHF.

This clone has more than one count but fewer than ten. This chain uses TRBV7-9 with TRBJ2-7; maybe TRBD2 (5 bases). The CDR3 contains 14 residues. The V gene lost 0 bases and the J gene lost 3 bases, with 9 bases spanning the gap. CDR1 is SEHNR and CDR2 is FQNEAQ in the germline V gene (reference sequence). The CDR3 loop reads CASSLAQTSYEQYF. CDR3 in DNA: TGTGCCAGCAGCTTAGCGCAAACTAGCTACGAGCAGTACTTC.

This clone was seen just once. The chain combines TRBV9 with TRBJ2-1; a possible D gene is TRBD1 (6 bases). V shed 4 bases and J shed 5 bases, with 19 bases lying between them. CDR1 and CDR2 (germline): SGDLS, YYNGEE. This CDR3 contains 16 residues. Written as DNA, the CDR3 is TGTGCCAGCAGCCCGCCGATAAGGGGGTGGGACAATGAGCAGTTCTTC. It codes for CASSPPIRGWDNEQFF.

V and J are TRBV4-1 and TRBJ1-4, with 7 bases that match TRBD1. The CDR3 length is 14 residues. Germline CDR1 reads MGHRA; CDR2 reads YSYEKL. Trimming removed 1 base from V and 8 bases from J; junction bases left unmatched: 4. CDR3 nucleotide sequence: TGCGCCAGCAGCCAAGGGGCAGGGGGGGAAAAACTGTTTTTT. The encoded protein is CASSQGAGGEKLFF.

The J gene is TRBJ1-6, the V gene TRBV3-1 (or the pseudogene TRBV3-2); D perhaps matches TRBD1 (5 bases). Germline loops: CDR1 LGHDT, CDR2 YNNKEL (reference sequence). The V end was cut by 5 bases, the J end by 7 bases, with 15 bases between. CDR3 length: 15 residues. The CDR3 DNA sequence: TGTGCCAGCAGCAAAGGGGAGACGGCCAATTCACCCCTCCACTTT. It specifies CASSKGETANSPLHF.

The chain carries TRBV6-6 and TRBJ2-7; TRBD1 might be the D (6 bases). CDR1 MNHNY and CDR2 SVGAGI come from the germline V gene (reference sequence). The CDR3 runs 16 residues. Trimming removed 4 bases at V and 2 bases at J, with 18 bases between. Written as DNA, the CDR3 is TGTGCCAGCAGTTTGCACAGGGTAGGAGCCGCCTACGAGCAGTACTTC. The encoded protein is CASSLHRVGAAYEQYF.

The rearrangement uses TRBV3-1 (or the pseudogene TRBV3-2) and TRBJ2-7, with D possibly TRBD2 on 6 matching bases. The germline V gene has CDR1 LGHDT and CDR2 YNNKEL (reference sequence). The CDR3 sequence is 14 residues long. The ends were cut back, 4 bases at V and 3 bases at J, with 13 bases in the middle. CDR3 sequence reads: CASSLSGNVYEQYF. The CDR3 DNA reads as TGTGCCAGCAGCCTTAGCGGAAACGTCTACGAGCAGTACTTC.